The sequence of this T cell receptor beta chain was determined in a study of CD8 T cells in Susac syndrome (dated by TCRdb to the late 2010s). For context, the study as a whole: Among the Susac syndrome patients who were sequenced, clinically active disease was present in 5 or 6 and clinical remission was observed in fewer than ten. At the time of blood withdrawal, Susac syndrome patients were either therapy-naive, taking corticosteroids (with some also receiving IVIg), or on IVIg alone. The study used repertoire sequencing to test whether antigen drove CD8+ T cell activation and differentiation in Susac syndrome.

RNA was extracted using the RNeasy kit, and roughly 0.45 to 1 microgram was reverse transcribed with random hexamers. The immunoSEQ multiplex PCR assay, covering 54 Vbeta and 13 Jbeta segments, was used to amplify TCR beta CDR3 regions. PCR amplification bias was corrected using a synthetic template baseline for primer optimization and computational correction. The paper's data handling went like this. Reads were assigned to V, D and J genes according to IMGT and analyzed in immunoSEQ Analyzer, with only productive sequences retained. Clonality was calculated as one minus the Shannon entropy normalized by log2 of the number of productive unique sequences. For each patient and control, public and private clones were evaluated among the 100 most prevalent clones. A clone was defined as Susac-specific if it was absent from the healthy and MS cohorts, from some 1,100 published viral clones and from other ImmuneACCESS disease sequences. TCRdb reran the public reads through fastp at Q25 and MiXCR, keeping productive beta chains. Entries that share a CDR3 protein sequence are merged under the most common genes and DNA. TCRdb, not the original authors, processed these V and J calls. The table for this sample lists over 140,000 distinct CDR3 sequences; about 95% of them were counted only once. Approximately 0.13% of the sample is in the top ten clones.

What the study reported, not specific to this receptor: In patients with Susac syndrome, the CD4+ T cell repertoire showed no detectable clonal expansion. The number of individuals in the TCR sequencing and HLA analysis was acknowledged as relatively small.

Notes on this clonotype: Its antigen has not been determined. No base-level quality is on record; no much larger clone is a single base apart.

Peripheral blood CD8+ and CD4+ T cells from healthy donors, Susac syndrome patients and multiple sclerosis patients were profiled by high-throughput TCR beta sequencing. Recently defined diagnostic criteria for definite or probable disease were met by the Susac syndrome patients. Bulk CD8+ and CD4+ T cells were purified magnetically by negative isolation, whereas CD8+ TEMRA cells were enriched by FACS. Blood was collected in EDTA tubes and processed within 24 hours, with PBMCs isolated through density gradient centrifugation. PBMCs intended for TCR sequencing were frozen in liquid nitrogen and were later thawed in a 37 degrees C water bath. Purity of sorted or isolated CD4+, CD8+ and CD8+ TEMRA cells was at least 90%. Deletion took 0 bases off V and 7 bases off J, with a span of 7 bases between the germline ends. There are 14 amino acids in the CDR3, from cysteine to phenylalanine inclusive. Just the 42-base CDR3 DNA is kept, in frame starting at base 1.

The specimen was CD4+ T cells from PBMCs. The TCR was taken from a human donor with Susac syndrome. The chain is made from TRBV12-3 or TRBV12-4 and TRBJ1-6; no D segment can be confidently identified. The CDR3 protein is CASSLAETNSPLHF. DNA sequence: TGTGCCAGCAGTTTAGCTGAGACAAATTCACCCCTCCACTTT.